A single TCR beta chain is shown here with its context. Its antigen is currently not known. Per-base qualities were not stored, and no clone one base away is much larger. The data originate from a study of technical replicates of blood from several donors (dated by TCRdb to about 2017). The junction shows trimming of 5 bases on V and 1 base on J, plus 9 bases between the germline ends. As encoded in the germline V gene, CDR1 is SGHAT while CDR2 is FQNNGV. The CDR3 starts with the cysteine, ends with the phenylalanine, and has 13 residues. Just CDR3 DNA is preserved here, 39 bases in frame from base 1. The method behind the library was the immunoSEQ multiplex PCR assay. Here the immuneACCESS table is served through TCRdb, limited to in-frame sequences with V and J called. Missing clones are a known gap in these copies; in checked studies unresolved V genes cover under half, and the rest lacks a known reason. The sample records more than 65,000 clones, around 97% of which are singletons. The top ten constitute roughly 0.3% of the sample.

Sample: T cells isolated from PBMCs. The sequence links TRBV11-2 to TRBJ2-7; TRBD2 is a weak D gene call, 6 bases matching. This TCR was recovered from a human donor in good health. The nucleotides are TGTGCCAGCAGCAAGGGACTTTCCTACGAGCAGTACTTC. Its translation is CASSKGLSYEQYF.